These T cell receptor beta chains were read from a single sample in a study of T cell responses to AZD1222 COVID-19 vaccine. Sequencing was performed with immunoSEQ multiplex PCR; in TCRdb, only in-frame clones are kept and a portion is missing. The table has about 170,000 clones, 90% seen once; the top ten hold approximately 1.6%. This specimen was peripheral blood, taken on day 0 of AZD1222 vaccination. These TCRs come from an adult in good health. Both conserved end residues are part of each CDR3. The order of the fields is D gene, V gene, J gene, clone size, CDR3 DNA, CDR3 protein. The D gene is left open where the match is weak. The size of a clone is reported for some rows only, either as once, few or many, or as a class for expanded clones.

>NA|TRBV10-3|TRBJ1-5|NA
TGTGCCATCAGTGAAGGGGCGCCACAGCCCCAGCATTTT
CAISEGAPQPQHF
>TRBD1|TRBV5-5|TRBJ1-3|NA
TGTGCCAGCAGCTTGGCCCATGGACAGGTTGGGGACACCATATATTTT
CASSLAHGQVGDTIYF
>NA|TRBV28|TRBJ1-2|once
TGTGCCAGCAGAGGGGCGGGGGAAGGCTCCTATGGCTACACCTTC
CASRGAGEGSYGYTF
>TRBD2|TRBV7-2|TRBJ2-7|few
TGTGCCAGCAGCCGCTCCGCGGGGGGGGTCTCCTACGAGCAGTACTTC
CASSRSAGGVSYEQYF
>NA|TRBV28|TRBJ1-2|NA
TGTGCCAGCAGTTTACCAGGGGACTTACTATATGGCTACACCTTC
CASSLPGDLLYGYTF
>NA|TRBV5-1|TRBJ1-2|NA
TGCGCCAGCAGCTCGGGTGCGGACCTCGTTGGCGGCTACACCTTC
CASSSGADLVGGYTF
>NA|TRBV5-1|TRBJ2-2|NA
TGCGCCAGCAGCCCGGACACTGCGAACACCGGGGAGCTGTTTTTT
CASSPDTANTGELFF
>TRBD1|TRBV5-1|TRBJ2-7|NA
TGCGCCAGCAGCCTGGCACAGCGGACAGGGAGGCCCTACGAGCAGTACTTC
CASSLAQRTGRPYEQYF
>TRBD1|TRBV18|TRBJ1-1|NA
TGTGCCAGCTCACCACTAGGACAGGGAGGAACTGAAGCTTTCTTT
CASSPLGQGGTEAFF
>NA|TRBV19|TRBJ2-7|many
TGTGCCAGTAGCGAGGGGAGACTGGCCACCTACGAGCAGTACTTC
CASSEGRLATYEQYF
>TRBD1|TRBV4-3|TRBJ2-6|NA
TGCGCCAGCAGCCGCGACAGGGGAAGACGGGTGACGGTTTCTGGGGCCAACGTCCTGACTTTC
CASSRDRGRRVTVSGANVLTF
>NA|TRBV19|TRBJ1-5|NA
TGTGCCAGTAGTCCAGGGGGCAATCAGCCCCAGCATTTT
CASSPGGNQPQHF